The rows below give T cell receptor beta chains drawn from one sample of a study of cytomegalovirus exposure and HLA in healthy donors. The method was immunoSEQ multiplex PCR; TCRdb's version includes in-frame clones alone and lacks a portion of them. Of about 160,000 clones in the sample, 80% to 90% were seen once. The sample was PBMCs. The receptors were sampled from a man aged 18 to 35 in good health and CMV-seropositive. Each CDR3 is given with its conserved first and last residue. Fields, in order: V gene, J gene, CDR3 protein.

v_gene: TRBV7-3; j_gene: TRBJ2-2; CDR3aa: CASSFTGTLNTGELFF
v_gene: TRBV7-2; j_gene: TRBJ1-6; CDR3aa: CASSPGDKSPLHF
v_gene: TRBV7-2; j_gene: TRBJ2-7; CDR3aa: CASSLVGGSPSSYEQYF
v_gene: TRBV29-1; j_gene: TRBJ2-4; CDR3aa: CSVEELRGNIQYF
v_gene: TRBV11-2; j_gene: TRBJ2-5; CDR3aa: CASSPRTQQETQYF
v_gene: TRBV7-9; j_gene: TRBJ2-7; CDR3aa: CASSRSGLQGYEQYF
v_gene: TRBV7-9; j_gene: TRBJ1-5; CDR3aa: CASSPSQGRPQHF
v_gene: TRBV12-5; j_gene: TRBJ2-6; CDR3aa: CASGFLPGRATGANGLTF
v_gene: TRBV6-5; j_gene: TRBJ2-5; CDR3aa: CASSTGRGTQETQYF
v_gene: TRBV6-5; j_gene: TRBJ1-1; CDR3aa: CASSPLLNTEAFF
v_gene: TRBV4-2; j_gene: TRBJ1-2; CDR3aa: CASSENGATRSGYTF
v_gene: TRBV7-2; j_gene: TRBJ2-3; CDR3aa: CASSLAGGQADTQYF
v_gene: TRBV9; j_gene: TRBJ1-2; CDR3aa: CASSGGGGSLSGYTF
v_gene: TRBV5-8; j_gene: TRBJ1-1; CDR3aa: CASTLRTENTEAFF